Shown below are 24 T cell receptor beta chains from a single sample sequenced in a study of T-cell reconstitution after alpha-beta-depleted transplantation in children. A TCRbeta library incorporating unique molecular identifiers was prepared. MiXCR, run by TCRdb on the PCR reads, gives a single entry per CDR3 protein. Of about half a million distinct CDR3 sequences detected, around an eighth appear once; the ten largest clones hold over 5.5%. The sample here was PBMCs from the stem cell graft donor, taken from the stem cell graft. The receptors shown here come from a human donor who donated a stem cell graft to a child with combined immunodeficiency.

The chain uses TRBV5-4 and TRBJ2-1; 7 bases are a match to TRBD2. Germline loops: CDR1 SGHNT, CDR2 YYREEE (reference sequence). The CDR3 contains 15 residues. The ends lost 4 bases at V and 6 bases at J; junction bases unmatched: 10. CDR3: CASSQGLGLANEQFF. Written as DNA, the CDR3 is TGTGCCAGCAGCCAAGGACTAGGACTGGCCAATGAGCAGTTCTTC.

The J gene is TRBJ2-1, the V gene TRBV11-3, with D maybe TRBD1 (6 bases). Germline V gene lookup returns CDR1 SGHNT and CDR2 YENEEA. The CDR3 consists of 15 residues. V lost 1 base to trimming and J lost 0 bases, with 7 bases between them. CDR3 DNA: TGTGCCAGCAGCTTAGGGGGGCCCTCCTACAATGAGCAGTTCTTC. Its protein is CASSLGGPSYNEQFF.

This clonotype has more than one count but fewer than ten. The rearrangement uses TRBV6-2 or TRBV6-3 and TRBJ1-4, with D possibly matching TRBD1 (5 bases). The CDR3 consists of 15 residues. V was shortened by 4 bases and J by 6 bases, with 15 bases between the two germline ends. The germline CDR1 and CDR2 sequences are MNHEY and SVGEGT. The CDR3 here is CASSSRRGNYEKLFF. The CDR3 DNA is TGTGCCAGCAGTTCTCGTCGGGGGAACTATGAAAAACTGTTTTTT.

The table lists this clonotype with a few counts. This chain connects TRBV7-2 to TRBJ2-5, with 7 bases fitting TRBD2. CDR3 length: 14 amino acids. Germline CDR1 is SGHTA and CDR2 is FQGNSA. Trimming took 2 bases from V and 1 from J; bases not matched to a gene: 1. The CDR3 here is CASSLPSGQETQYF. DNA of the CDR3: TGTGCCAGCAGCTTACCTAGCGGCCAAGAGACCCAGTACTTC.

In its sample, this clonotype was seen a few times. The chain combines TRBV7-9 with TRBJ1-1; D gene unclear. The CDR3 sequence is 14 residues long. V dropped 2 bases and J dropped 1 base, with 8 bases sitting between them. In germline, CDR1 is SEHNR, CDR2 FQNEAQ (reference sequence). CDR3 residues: CASSLQDGNTEAFF. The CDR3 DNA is TGTGCCAGCAGCTTACAGGACGGGAACACTGAAGCTTTCTTT.

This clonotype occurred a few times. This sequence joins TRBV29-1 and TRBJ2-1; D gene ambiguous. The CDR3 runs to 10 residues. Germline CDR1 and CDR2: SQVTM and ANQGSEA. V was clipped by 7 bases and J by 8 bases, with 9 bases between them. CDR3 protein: CSAIFYEQFF. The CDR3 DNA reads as TGCAGCGCTATATTTTATGAGCAGTTCTTC.

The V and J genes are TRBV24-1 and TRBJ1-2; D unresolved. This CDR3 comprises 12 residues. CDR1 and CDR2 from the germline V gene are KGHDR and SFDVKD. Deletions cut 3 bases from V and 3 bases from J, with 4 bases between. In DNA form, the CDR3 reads TGTGCCACCAGTGATGTACACTATGGCTACACCTTC. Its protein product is CATSDVHYGYTF.

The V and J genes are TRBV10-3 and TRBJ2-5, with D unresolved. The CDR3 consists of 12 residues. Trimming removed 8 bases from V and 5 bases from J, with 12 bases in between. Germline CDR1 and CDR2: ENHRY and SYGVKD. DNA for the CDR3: TGTGCCATCGGTGTGGGTGGGGAGACCCAGTACTTC. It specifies CAIGVGGETQYF.

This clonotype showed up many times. The CDR3 coding sequence is TGTGCCAGCAGCTCTAGCGGGAGCCGCACAGATACGCAGTATTTT. Translation: CASSSSGSRTDTQYF. V usage is TRBV9 and J usage is TRBJ2-3; 10 bases are shared with TRBD2. J lost 1 base, V lost 4 bases, and 3 bases had no gene match. The CDR3 runs 15 residues. Germline V gene data show CDR1 as SGDLS and CDR2 as YYNGEE.

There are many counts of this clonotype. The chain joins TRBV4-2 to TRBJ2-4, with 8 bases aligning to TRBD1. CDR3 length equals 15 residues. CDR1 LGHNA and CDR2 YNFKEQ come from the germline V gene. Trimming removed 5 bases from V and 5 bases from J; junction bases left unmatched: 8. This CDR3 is CASSTLTGGENIQYF. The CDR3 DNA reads TGTGCCAGCAGCACCCTTACAGGGGGTGAAAACATTCAGTACTTC.

CDR3 DNA sequence: TGTGCCAGCAGCTCGGACAGGGGACTGGTAGAGACCCAGTACTTC. Translated: CASSSDRGLVETQYF. The J gene is TRBJ2-5, the V gene TRBV7-2, with 9 bases matching TRBD1. In germline, CDR1 is SGHTA, CDR2 FQGNSA. The V gene end was trimmed by 4 bases and the J gene end by 4 bases; junction bases not matched to a gene: 7. This CDR3 has 15 residues. Based on the CDR3 plus reference TRBV7-2 and TRBJ2-5, the full variable domain is GAGVSQSPSNKVTEKGKDVELRCDPISGHTALYWYRQSLGQGLEFLIYFQGNSAPDKSGLPSDRFSAERTGGSVSTLTIQRTQQEDSAVYLCASSSDRGLVETQYFGPGTRLLVL.

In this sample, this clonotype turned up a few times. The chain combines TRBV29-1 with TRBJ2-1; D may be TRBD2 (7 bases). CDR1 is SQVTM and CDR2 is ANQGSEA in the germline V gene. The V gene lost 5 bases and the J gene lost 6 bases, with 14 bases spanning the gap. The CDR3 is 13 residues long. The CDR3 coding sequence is TGCAGCGTTAGGGAGGGGGTCTTCAATGAGCAGTTCTTC. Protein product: CSVREGVFNEQFF.

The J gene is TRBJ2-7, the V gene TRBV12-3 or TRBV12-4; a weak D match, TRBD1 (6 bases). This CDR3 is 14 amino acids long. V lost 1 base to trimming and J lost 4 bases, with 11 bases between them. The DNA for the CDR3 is TGTGCCAGCAGTTTAGACGGGACAAGATACGAGCAGTACTTC. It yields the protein CASSLDGTRYEQYF.

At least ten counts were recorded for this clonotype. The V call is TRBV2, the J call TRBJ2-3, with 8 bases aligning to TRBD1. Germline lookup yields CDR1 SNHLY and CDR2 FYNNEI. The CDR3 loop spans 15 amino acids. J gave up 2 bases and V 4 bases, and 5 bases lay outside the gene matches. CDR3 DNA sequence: TGTGCCAGCAGTGCTGAGACAGGGGTCACAGATACGCAGTATTTT. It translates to CASSAETGVTDTQYF.

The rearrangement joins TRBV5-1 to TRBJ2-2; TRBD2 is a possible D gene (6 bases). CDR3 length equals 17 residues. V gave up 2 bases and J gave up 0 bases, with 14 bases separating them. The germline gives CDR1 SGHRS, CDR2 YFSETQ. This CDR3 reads CASSLTPGGTNTGELFF. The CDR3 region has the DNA TGCGCCAGCAGCTTAACCCCCGGCGGGACGAACACCGGGGAGCTGTTTTTT.

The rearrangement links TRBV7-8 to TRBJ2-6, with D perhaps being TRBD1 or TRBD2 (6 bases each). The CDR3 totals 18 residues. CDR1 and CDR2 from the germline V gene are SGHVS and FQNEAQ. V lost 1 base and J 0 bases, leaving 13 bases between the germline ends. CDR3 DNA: TGTGCCAGCAGCTTAGTGGGGGGCAGGAGCTCTGGGGCCAACGTCCTGACTTTC. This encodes CASSLVGGRSSGANVLTF.

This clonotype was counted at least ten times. The CDR3, as DNA: TGTGCCAGCAGCCCGGGACTGGGTGAGCAGTTCTTC. Translated: CASSPGLGEQFF. The rearrangement uses TRBV7-8 and TRBJ2-1; tentative D call: TRBD2 (6 bases). Trimming cost V 5 bases and J 9 bases, with 11 bases left between them. From germline, CDR1 is SGHVS and CDR2 FQNEAQ. This CDR3 has 12 residues.

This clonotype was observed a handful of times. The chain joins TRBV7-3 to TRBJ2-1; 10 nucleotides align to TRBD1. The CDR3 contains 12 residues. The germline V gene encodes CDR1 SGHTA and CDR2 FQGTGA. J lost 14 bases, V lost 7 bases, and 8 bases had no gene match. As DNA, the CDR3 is TGTGCCAGCACAGACAGGGGGCGCGGGGAGTTCTTC. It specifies CASTDRGRGEFF.

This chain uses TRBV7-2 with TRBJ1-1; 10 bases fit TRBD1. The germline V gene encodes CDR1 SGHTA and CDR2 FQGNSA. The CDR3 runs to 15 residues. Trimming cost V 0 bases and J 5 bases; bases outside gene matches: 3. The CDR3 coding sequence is TGTGCCAGCAGCTTAGCGGGACAGGGGTGGACTGAAGCTTTCTTT. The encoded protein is CASSLAGQGWTEAFF.

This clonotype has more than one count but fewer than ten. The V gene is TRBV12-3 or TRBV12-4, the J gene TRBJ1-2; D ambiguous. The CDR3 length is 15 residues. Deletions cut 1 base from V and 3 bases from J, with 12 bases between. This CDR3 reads CASSLGTGLHYGYTF. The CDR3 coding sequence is TGTGCCAGCAGTTTAGGTACCGGATTACACTATGGCTACACCTTC.

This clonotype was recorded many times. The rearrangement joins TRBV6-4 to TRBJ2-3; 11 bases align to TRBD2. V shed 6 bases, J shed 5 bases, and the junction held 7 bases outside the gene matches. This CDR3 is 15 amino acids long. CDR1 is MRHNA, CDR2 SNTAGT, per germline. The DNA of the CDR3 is TGTGCCAGCAGCGTCGGGACTAGCGGAGGAGATACGCAGTATTTT. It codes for CASSVGTSGGDTQYF.

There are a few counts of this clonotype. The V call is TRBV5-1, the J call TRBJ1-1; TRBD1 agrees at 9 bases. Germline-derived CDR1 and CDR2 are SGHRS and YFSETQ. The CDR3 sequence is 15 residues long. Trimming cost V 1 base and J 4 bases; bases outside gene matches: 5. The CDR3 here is CASSLTGGSGTEAFF. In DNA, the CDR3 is TGCGCCAGCAGCTTGACAGGGGGCTCGGGCACTGAAGCTTTCTTT. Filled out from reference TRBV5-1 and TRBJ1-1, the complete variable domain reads KAGVTQTPRYLIKTRGQQVTLSCSPISGHRSVSWYQQTPGQGLQFLFEYFSETQRNKGNFPGRFSGRQFSNSRSEMNVSTLELGDSALYLCASSLTGGSGTEAFFGQGTRLTVV.

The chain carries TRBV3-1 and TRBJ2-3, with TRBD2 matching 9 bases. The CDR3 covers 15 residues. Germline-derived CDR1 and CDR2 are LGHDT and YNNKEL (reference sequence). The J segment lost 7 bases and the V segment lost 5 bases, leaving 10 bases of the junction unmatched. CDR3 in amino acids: CASSESSGSPNTQYF. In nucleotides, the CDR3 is TGTGCCAGCAGCGAGAGTAGCGGGAGCCCCAATACGCAGTATTTT.

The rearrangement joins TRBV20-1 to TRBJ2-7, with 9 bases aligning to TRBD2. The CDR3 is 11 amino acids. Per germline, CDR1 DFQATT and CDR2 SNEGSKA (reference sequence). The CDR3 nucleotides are TGCTCCGGCGGGAGGGCAGGCGAGCAGTACTTC. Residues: CSGGRAGEQYF.